Shown below are 15 T cell receptor beta chains from a single sample sequenced in a study of brain T cells in children with intractable seizures. Sequencing used immunoSEQ multiplex PCR; TCRdb keeps in-frame clones, though not all of them. The sample gives about 22,000 clones, 90% to 95% of which show up once; approximately 6.5% is in the top ten. The source material was peripheral blood, sampled at surgery. These receptors all come from a boy younger than 18 with focal cortical dysplasia and intractable seizures.

This clone was counted a few times. The chain recombines TRBV27 with TRBJ1-3; no clear D gene. The germline V gene encodes CDR1 MNHEY and CDR2 SMNVEV (reference sequence). The CDR3 spans 12 residues. V was cut by 2 bases and J by 7 bases, with 6 bases left in between. The CDR3 reads CASSLRGNTIYF. The CDR3 DNA sequence: TGTGCCAGCAGTTTAAGAGGGAACACCATATATTTT.

This clone was detected only once. At one end the junction does not follow the germline gene, possibly because of a read error. The gene calls are TRBV2 and TRBJ1-2; the match to TRBD1 covers 7 bases. The CDR3 consists of 12 residues. CDR1 and CDR2 from the germline V gene are SNHLY and FYNNEI. The chain's CDR3 is CASSLRDSGTAF. Here the CDR3 DNA reads TGTGCCAGCAGCCTCCGGGACAGCGGAACGGCCTTC. The whole variable domain, filled in from reference TRBV2 and TRBJ1-2, reads EPEVTQTPSHQVTQMGQEVILRCVPISNHLYFYWYRQILGQKVEFLVSFYNNEISEKSEIFDDQFSVERPDGSNFTLKIRSTKLEDSAMYFCASSLRDSGTAFGSGTRLTVV.

The chain employs TRBV6-1 and TRBJ1-2; 10 bases align to TRBD1. The CDR3 totals 18 residues. The junction had 15 bases not matched to a gene; V was cut back by 2 bases and J by 6 bases. Germline values: CDR1 MNHNS, CDR2 SASEGT. CDR3: CASSEWGTGVIVSDGYTF. CDR3 DNA sequence: TGTGCCAGCAGTGAATGGGGGACAGGGGTGATAGTATCGGATGGCTACACCTTC.

The chain joins TRBV2 to TRBJ1-5; D ambiguous. Germline V gene data show CDR1 as SNHLY and CDR2 as FYNNEI. CDR3 length: 15 residues. V was trimmed by 2 bases and J by 1 base, leaving 9 bases between them. CDR3: CASSEKGNSNQPQHF. DNA of the CDR3: TGTGCCAGCAGTGAAAAAGGAAACAGCAATCAGCCCCAGCATTTT.

The rearrangement links TRBV19 to TRBJ1-6; TRBD1 might be the D (6 bases). The CDR3 totals 16 residues. Germline V gene data show CDR1 as LNHDA and CDR2 as SQIVND (reference sequence). V dropped 5 bases and J dropped 10 bases, with 21 bases sitting between them. The CDR3 region is CASSDSPPRGDSPLHF. The DNA of the CDR3 is TGTGCCAGTAGTGATTCCCCTCCCAGGGGCGACTCACCCCTCCACTTT.

The chain recombines TRBV3-1 (or the pseudogene TRBV3-2) with TRBJ1-1; 7 bases match TRBD1. Per the germline V gene, CDR1 is LGHDT and CDR2 is YNNKEL (reference sequence). The CDR3 consists of 13 residues. Losses at the gene ends were 1 base for V and 6 bases for J; bases not matched to a gene: 2. As DNA, the CDR3 is TGTGCCAGCAGCCAAGCAGGGGGGGCTGAAGCTTTCTTT. As protein: CASSQAGGAEAFF.

This clone was recorded once. The chain is built from TRBV9 and TRBJ1-4; D perhaps matches TRBD1 (6 bases). Germline loops: CDR1 SGDLS, CDR2 YYNGEE. V was trimmed by 0 bases and J by 8 bases, leaving 14 bases between them. The CDR3 spans 15 residues. CDR3: CASSVAPGADEKLFF. The CDR3 DNA reads as TGTGCCAGCAGCGTAGCTCCGGGGGCAGACGAAAAACTGTTTTTT.

CDR3: CAWSAPGQGIVGYTF. CDR3 sequence (DNA): TGTGCCTGGAGTGCGCCGGGACAGGGGATTGTTGGCTACACCTTC. V gene TRBV30 combines with J gene TRBJ1-2; the match to TRBD1 covers 10 bases. Per germline, CDR1 GTSNPN and CDR2 SVGIG (reference sequence). The CDR3 runs 15 residues. The ends lost 1 base at V and 7 bases at J; junction bases unmatched: 9.

This clone was observed a single time. This chain links TRBV19 with TRBJ2-1; 8 bases map to TRBD2. This CDR3 spans 15 amino acids. Germline assignment: CDR1 LNHDA and CDR2 SQIVND (reference sequence). After removal of 10 bases from V and 0 bases from J, the junction contained 8 bases not matched to a gene. The CDR3 DNA reads TGTGCCACTCGGGGGGGCAGGGTCTCCTACAATGAGCAGTTCTTC. Amino acid sequence: CATRGGRVSYNEQFF.

The rearrangement joins TRBV7-9 to TRBJ1-1, with D uncertain. Germline CDR1 and CDR2: SEHNR and FQNEAQ (reference sequence). Trimming took 5 bases from V and 3 from J, leaving 7 bases between them. The CDR3 consists of 12 residues. The CDR3 here is CASSPSDTEAFF. CDR3 DNA sequence: TGTGCCAGCAGCCCTAGTGACACTGAAGCTTTCTTT.

This clone has only one observation. This chain connects TRBV15 to TRBJ2-1, with 8 bases identical to TRBD1. The V segment lost 1 base and the J segment 2 bases; nucleotides outside the gene matches: 4. Germline values: CDR1 LNHNV, CDR2 YYDKDF (reference sequence). This CDR3 spans 16 amino acids. CDR3 bases: TGTGCCACCAGCAGAGGGAAACAGGGGGCCTACAATGAGCAGTTCTTC. It encodes CATSRGKQGAYNEQFF.

V is TRBV19 and J is TRBJ2-1, with D possibly being TRBD1 or TRBD2 (5 bases each). Trimming pared 7 bases from V and 6 bases from J, leaving 16 bases between. CDR1 is LNHDA, CDR2 SQIVND, per germline (reference sequence). The CDR3 extends over 14 amino acids. The CDR3 region has the DNA TGTGCCAGTACTCCCGGGACCACTCTCAATGAGCAGTTCTTC. This encodes CASTPGTTLNEQFF.

Only a few counts were recorded for this clone. The chain links TRBV6-4 to TRBJ2-2, with 7 bases aligning to TRBD2. Germline CDR1 and CDR2: MRHNA and SNTAGT. The J segment lost 2 bases and the V segment lost 3 bases, leaving 6 bases of the junction unmatched. The CDR3 loop spans 16 amino acids. The DNA of the CDR3 is TGTGCCAGCAGTGATGACCCGGGAGGAAACACCGGGGAGCTGTTTTTT. Its protein product is CASSDDPGGNTGELFF.

V and J are TRBV29-1 and TRBJ2-1; tentatively, D is TRBD1 (5 bases). CDR1 SQVTM and CDR2 ANQGSEA come from the germline V gene. The V end lost 7 bases, the J end lost 4 bases, and 17 bases lay between the germline ends. The CDR3 is made up of 14 amino acids. CDR3 nucleotides: TGCAGCGCCCCCCGGGCAGGGCTTTACAATGAGCAGTTCTTC. This encodes CSAPRAGLYNEQFF.

This clone was recorded a few times. This chain joins TRBV7-9 and TRBJ1-2; 8 nucleotides align to TRBD1. V gave up 3 bases and J gave up 8 bases; unmatched junction bases: 8. Germline lookup yields CDR1 SEHNR and CDR2 FQNEAQ (reference sequence). This CDR3 is built from 14 residues. The CDR3: CASSFVDRVEGYTF. The CDR3 DNA reads TGTGCCAGCAGCTTTGTGGACAGGGTGGAGGGCTACACCTTC.